The 29 T cell receptor beta chains presented below share a single source sample, sequenced in a study of T cells after somatic rescue of genetic block (dated by TCRdb to 2018 to 2020). Libraries were constructed by the immunoSEQ multiplex PCR assay. TCRdb holds this immuneACCESS table with in-frame rearrangements only. Some clones are missing; in checked studies, unresolved V genes explain under half, and the rest has no known cause. Recorded for this sample are 45,000 to 70,000 clones; 95% to 96% of them occurred a single time. Approximately 0.07% of the sample belongs to the ten largest clones. Source material: peripheral blood mononuclear cells (PBMCs). The receptors come from a child younger than two.

The chain links TRBV6-5 to TRBJ2-7; 9 bases align to TRBD1. Germline CDR1 reads MNHEY; CDR2 reads SVGAGI. The CDR3 spans 14 residues. With V trimmed by 2 bases and J by 5 bases, 4 bases remained unmatched. The CDR3 is CASSYPGTGNEQYF. As DNA, the CDR3 is TGTGCCAGCAGTTACCCTGGGACAGGGAACGAGCAGTACTTC.

The V gene is TRBV4-2, the J gene TRBJ2-1; 8 positions agree with TRBD2. Germline assignment: CDR1 LGHNA and CDR2 YNFKEQ. Unmatched junction bases numbered 1, after V lost 0 bases and J lost 0 bases. The CDR3 totals 16 residues. CDR3 nucleotides: TGTGCCAGCAGCCAAGACACTAGCGGCTCCTACAATGAGCAGTTCTTC. This translates into CASSQDTSGSYNEQFF.

CDR3 nucleotides: TGTGCCAGCAGCGTAGTGCCAGGTCCCCCAGATACGCAGTATTTT. It yields the protein CASSVVPGPPDTQYF. The chain combines TRBV9 with TRBJ2-3; D not certain. There are 15 residues in the CDR3. Germline values: CDR1 SGDLS, CDR2 YYNGEE. The V end was cut by 0 bases, the J end by 4 bases, with 12 bases between.

DNA for the CDR3: TGTGCCAGCAGCAAAGGGAGCAATCAGCCCCAGCATTTT. This translates into CASSKGSNQPQHF. V usage is TRBV21-1 and J usage is TRBJ1-5. TRBV21-1 is a known pseudogene. The CDR3 is made up of 13 amino acids.

The chain employs TRBV2 and TRBJ1-6, with 8 positions matching TRBD1. Losses at the gene ends were 8 bases for V and 8 bases for J; bases not matched to a gene: 8. The germline CDR1 and CDR2 sequences are SNHLY and FYNNEI. The CDR3 contains 14 residues. The CDR3 region is CASSGQGFDSPLHF. Here the CDR3 DNA reads TGTGCCAGCTCTGGACAGGGTTTTGATTCACCCCTCCACTTT.

This clone has only one observation. This chain joins TRBV6-6 and TRBJ2-5; D is undetermined. Germline CDR1 reads MNHNY; CDR2 reads SVGAGI (reference sequence). CDR3 length: 13 residues. The V and J ends lost 7 bases and 3 bases respectively, with 12 bases between them. The CDR3 sequence: CASTSPSEETQYF. The CDR3 bases are TGTGCCAGCACCTCCCCCAGTGAAGAGACCCAGTACTTC.

The chain links TRBV10-3 to TRBJ2-7, with 9 nucleotides matching TRBD1. Germline V gene data show CDR1 as ENHRY and CDR2 as SYGVKD. This CDR3 is built from 13 residues. V lost 7 bases, J lost 2 bases, and 3 bases stayed unmatched. The DNA of the CDR3 is TGTGCCATCAAAAGGACAGGGGCCTACGAGCAGTACTTC. This gives the protein CAIKRTGAYEQYF.

The chain carries TRBV5-1 and TRBJ2-7; D gene uncertain. Trimming stripped 4 bases from V and 2 bases from J, with 4 bases between. The CDR3 runs to 11 residues. In germline, CDR1 is SGHRS, CDR2 YFSETQ. CDR3 residues: CASSGTYEQYF. The CDR3, as DNA: TGCGCCAGCAGCGGGACCTACGAGCAGTACTTC.

The V call is TRBV4-1, the J call TRBJ2-7; 9 bases are a match to TRBD2. CDR1 and CDR2 from the germline V gene are MGHRA and YSYEKL. The trim removed 4 bases at V and 1 base at J, leaving 5 bases unmatched. CDR3 length: 15 amino acids. The CDR3 DNA reads as TGCGCCAGCAGCCCCTTCGCGGGAGGGTCCTACGAGCAGTACTTC. Translation gives CASSPFAGGSYEQYF.

The chain recombines TRBV5-1 with TRBJ2-3; D possibly corresponds to TRBD2 (6 bases). This CDR3 contains 14 residues. The V gene's germline CDR1 is SGHRS and CDR2 YFSETQ. V was cut by 5 bases and J by 0 bases, with 10 bases left in between. CDR3 DNA: TGCGCCAGCAGGACGGGAGCTAGCACAGATACGCAGTATTTT. Translating it yields CASRTGASTDTQYF.

V gene TRBV6-1 combines with J gene TRBJ2-2; 7 nucleotides match TRBD1. Losses at the gene ends were 6 bases for V and 0 bases for J; bases not matched to a gene: 4. Germline V gene sequence: CDR1 MNHNS, CDR2 SASEGT. The CDR3 consists of 15 residues. CDR3 region: CASRQDRANTGELFF. In DNA, the CDR3 is TGTGCCAGCAGGCAAGACAGGGCGAACACCGGGGAGCTGTTTTTT.

The chain couples TRBV7-2 to TRBJ2-3; no definite D call. The V gene's germline CDR1 is SGHTA and CDR2 FQGNSA. The V gene lost 2 bases and the J gene lost 10 bases, with 10 bases spanning the gap. This CDR3 contains 12 residues. The CDR3 DNA is TGTGCCAGCAGCTTATTGGTAGCAGCGCAGTATTTT. This encodes CASSLLVAAQYF.

This sequence joins TRBV30 and TRBJ2-3, with TRBD2 identical over 8 bases. V was pared by 1 base and J by 4 bases, with 1 base of the junction left unmatched. Germline V lookup: CDR1 GTSNPN, CDR2 SVGIG (reference sequence). This CDR3 is 13 amino acids long. As DNA, the CDR3 is TGTGCCTGGAGTGCGGGAGGGCCAGATACGCAGTATTTT. Translation: CAWSAGGPDTQYF.

The rearrangement uses TRBV2 and TRBJ2-1; no definite D call. Looked up from germline, CDR1 is SNHLY and CDR2 is FYNNEI. V lost 6 bases and J 7 bases, leaving 16 bases between the germline ends. The CDR3 has 14 amino acids. Here the CDR3 DNA reads TGTGCCAGCAGCGTTGGGTCAATCGGGAATGAGCAGTTCTTC. Encoded protein: CASSVGSIGNEQFF.

This clone occurred once. The rearrangement joins TRBV18 to TRBJ2-5, with D perhaps matching TRBD2 (6 bases). This CDR3 region has 13 residues. Germline CDR1 and CDR2: KGHSH and LQKENI. V lost 2 bases and J 5 bases, leaving 9 bases between the germline ends. In DNA form, the CDR3 reads TGTGCCAGCTCACCAAAGACTAGGGAGACCCAGTACTTC. Translation gives CASSPKTRETQYF.

The chain recombines TRBV6-6 with TRBJ2-7; perhaps D is TRBD1 or TRBD2 (5 bases each). V lost 6 bases and J 2 bases, leaving 17 bases between the germline ends. The CDR3 contains 15 residues. Germline lookup yields CDR1 MNHNY and CDR2 SVGAGI (reference sequence). In DNA form, the CDR3 reads TGTGCCAGCAGCATCGGGACGAAACACCCCTACGAGCAGTACTTC. This translates into CASSIGTKHPYEQYF.

V gene TRBV5-1 combines with J gene TRBJ2-1, with 8 positions matching TRBD2. Losses at the gene ends were 1 base for V and 4 bases for J; bases not matched to a gene: 4. The germline gives CDR1 SGHRS, CDR2 YFSETQ. The CDR3 sequence is 15 residues long. The CDR3 DNA reads TGCGCCAGCAGCTTGACTAGCGGCATTTACAATGAGCAGTTCTTC. It specifies CASSLTSGIYNEQFF.

The chain is built from TRBV4-2 and TRBJ2-1; 10 bases fit TRBD2. CDR1 LGHNA and CDR2 YNFKEQ come from the germline V gene. V shed 2 bases, J shed 7 bases, and the junction held 5 bases outside the gene matches. The length of the CDR3 is 15 residues. CDR3 sequence (DNA): TGTGCCAGCAGCCAACCGGGACTAGCGTATAATGAGCAGTTCTTC. Translating gives CASSQPGLAYNEQFF.

CDR3 residues: CASSTLAGGPYEQYF. CDR3 sequence (DNA): TGCGCCAGCAGCACCCTAGCGGGAGGGCCCTACGAGCAGTACTTC. V gene TRBV4-1 combines with J gene TRBJ2-7, with 12 bases aligning to TRBD2. CDR3 length: 15 residues. J lost 2 bases, V lost 5 bases, and 4 bases had no gene match. Per germline, CDR1 MGHRA and CDR2 YSYEKL.

The chain joins TRBV7-2 to TRBJ2-7; D gene unclear. The CDR3 is 12 amino acids. The V end was cut by 4 bases, the J end by 6 bases, with 10 bases between. Germline CDR1 is SGHTA and CDR2 is FQGNSA. CDR3 in amino acids: CASSYLVREQYF. The CDR3 bases are TGTGCCAGCAGCTATCTCGTCCGCGAGCAGTACTTC. The entire variable domain, with the rest obtained from reference TRBV7-2 and TRBJ2-7, is as follows: GAGVSQSPSNKVTEKGKDVELRCDPISGHTALYWYRQSLGQGLEFLIYFQGNSAPDKSGLPSDRFSAERTGGSVSTLTIQRTQQEDSAVYLCASSYLVREQYFGPGTRLTVT.

The V call is TRBV15, the J call TRBJ2-6, with 8 bases aligning to TRBD1. Trimming took 1 base from V and 4 from J; bases not matched to a gene: 6. There are 17 residues in the CDR3. Germline-derived CDR1 and CDR2 are LNHNV and YYDKDF (reference sequence). The DNA for the CDR3 is TGTGCCACCAGCAGAGCTCAGGGGGCGCCAGGGGCCAACGTCCTGACTTTC. Translated: CATSRAQGAPGANVLTF.

This clone has only one observation. The chain recombines TRBV25-1 with TRBJ2-1; D gene uncertain. The CDR3 extends over 11 amino acids. The germline V and J ends were trimmed by 2 bases and 7 bases, with 3 bases remaining between them. Germline-derived CDR1 and CDR2 are MGHDK and SYGVNS. The DNA for the CDR3 is TGTGCCAGCAGTGAAGGGAATGAGCAGTTCTTC. The encoded protein is CASSEGNEQFF.

This chain joins TRBV6-5 and TRBJ1-2, with D unresolved. Trimming left V 5 bases short and J 2 bases short, with 6 bases between. The CDR3 loop spans 12 amino acids. The germline CDR1 and CDR2 sequences are MNHEY and SVGAGI. CDR3 sequence reads: CASSNKNYGYTF. CDR3 nucleotide sequence: TGTGCCAGCAGTAACAAAAACTATGGCTACACCTTC.

J is TRBJ1-6 and V is TRBV30; weak D call: TRBD1 (5 bases). The V and J ends lost 0 bases and 8 bases respectively, with 8 bases between them. Germline V lookup: CDR1 GTSNPN, CDR2 SVGIG (reference sequence). The CDR3 sequence is 13 residues long. CDR3 nucleotide sequence: TGTGCCTGGAGTGTACAGGAGGATTCACCCCTCCACTTT. It is translated as CAWSVQEDSPLHF.

This chain links TRBV14 with TRBJ2-3, with 12 positions matching TRBD2. The CDR3 length is 19 residues. The V gene end was trimmed by 0 bases and the J gene end by 2 bases; junction bases not matched to a gene: 9. CDR1 is SGHDN, CDR2 FVKESK, per germline. The CDR3 nucleotides read TGTGCCAGCAGCCAAGAGGTTAGGACTAGCGGGACCTTCACAGATACGCAGTATTTT. Translated, it gives CASSQEVRTSGTFTDTQYF.

This chain connects TRBV7-2 to TRBJ2-1; the D is unclear. Germline V gives CDR1 SGHTA, CDR2 FQGNSA. Trimming took off 2 bases at V and 6 bases at J, with 5 bases between the two ends. The CDR3 is 12 amino acids. The CDR3 sequence: CASSLMTNEQFF. CDR3 DNA sequence: TGTGCCAGCAGCTTAATGACCAATGAGCAGTTCTTC.

This chain joins TRBV5-1 and TRBJ2-1; D is ambiguous. V was shortened by 4 bases and J by 1 base, with 9 bases between the two germline ends. Germline CDR1 and CDR2: SGHRS and YFSETQ. CDR3 length equals 14 residues. DNA for the CDR3: TGCGCCAGCAGCCCCTGGGGATCCTACAATGAGCAGTTCTTC. This codes for CASSPWGSYNEQFF.

J is TRBJ2-1 and V is TRBV6-4, with 13 bases identical to TRBD2. The V gene end was trimmed by 4 bases and the J gene end by 7 bases; junction bases not matched to a gene: 4. The CDR3 consists of 15 residues. Germline CDR1 reads MRHNA; CDR2 reads SNTAGT. CDR3 bases: TGTGCCAGCAGTGGGACTAGCGGGAGTTGGAATGAGCAGTTCTTC. It yields the protein CASSGTSGSWNEQFF.

The rearrangement links TRBV4-3 to TRBJ1-2; D unclear. This CDR3 contains 15 residues. The germline V gene encodes CDR1 LGHNA and CDR2 YSLEER. V was shortened by 0 bases and J by 2 bases, with 10 bases between the two germline ends. CDR3 sequence reads: CASSQDGPGNYGYTF. In nucleotides, the CDR3 is TGCGCCAGCAGCCAAGATGGGCCGGGGAACTATGGCTACACCTTC.